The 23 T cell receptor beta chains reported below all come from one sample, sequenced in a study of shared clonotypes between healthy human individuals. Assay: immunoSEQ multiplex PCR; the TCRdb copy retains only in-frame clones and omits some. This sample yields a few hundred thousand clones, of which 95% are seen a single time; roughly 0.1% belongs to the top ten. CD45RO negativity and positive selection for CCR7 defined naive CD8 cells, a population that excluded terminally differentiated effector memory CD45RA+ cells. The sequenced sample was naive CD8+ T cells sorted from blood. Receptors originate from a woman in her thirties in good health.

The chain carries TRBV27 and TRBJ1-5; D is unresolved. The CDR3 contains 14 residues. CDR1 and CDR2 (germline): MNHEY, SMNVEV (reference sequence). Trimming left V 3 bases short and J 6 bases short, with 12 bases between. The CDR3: CASSLSSGSQPQHF. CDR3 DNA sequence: TGTGCCAGCAGTTTGTCGTCTGGCAGTCAGCCCCAGCATTTT.

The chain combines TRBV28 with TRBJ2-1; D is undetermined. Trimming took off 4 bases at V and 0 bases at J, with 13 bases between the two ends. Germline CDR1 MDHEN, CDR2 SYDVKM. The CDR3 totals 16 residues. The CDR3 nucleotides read TGTGCCAGCAGTTCCAGGACGGAATTCTCCTACAATGAGCAGTTCTTC. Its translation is CASSSRTEFSYNEQFF.

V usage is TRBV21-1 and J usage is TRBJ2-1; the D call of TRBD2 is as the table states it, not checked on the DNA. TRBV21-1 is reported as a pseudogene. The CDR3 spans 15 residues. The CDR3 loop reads CASSKSSGAYNEQFF. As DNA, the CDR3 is TGTGCCAGCAGCAAGTCATCGGGGGCCTACAATGAGCAGTTCTTC.

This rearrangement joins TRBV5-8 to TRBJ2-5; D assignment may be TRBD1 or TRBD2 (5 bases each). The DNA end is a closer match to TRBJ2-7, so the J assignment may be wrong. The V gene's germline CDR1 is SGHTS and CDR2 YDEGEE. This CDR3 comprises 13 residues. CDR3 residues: CASSSYRDHEQYF. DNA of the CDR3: TGTGCCAGCAGCTCATACCGGGACCACGAGCAGTACTTC.

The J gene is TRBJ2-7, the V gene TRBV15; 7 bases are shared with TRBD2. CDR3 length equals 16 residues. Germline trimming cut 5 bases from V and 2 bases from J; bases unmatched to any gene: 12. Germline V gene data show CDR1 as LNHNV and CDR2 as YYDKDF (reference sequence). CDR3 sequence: CATSASISSGTYEQYF. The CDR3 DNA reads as TGTGCCACCAGCGCCTCAATATCTAGCGGTACCTACGAGCAGTACTTC.

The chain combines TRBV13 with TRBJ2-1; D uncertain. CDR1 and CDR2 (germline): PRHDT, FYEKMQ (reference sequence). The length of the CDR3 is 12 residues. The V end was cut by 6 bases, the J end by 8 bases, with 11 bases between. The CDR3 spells CASSPPVDEQFF. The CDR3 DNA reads TGTGCCAGCAGTCCCCCTGTGGATGAGCAGTTCTTC. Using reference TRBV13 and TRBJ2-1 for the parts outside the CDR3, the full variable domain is AAGVIQSPRHLIKEKRETATLKCYPIPRHDTVYWYQQGPGQDPQFLISFYEKMQSDKGSIPDRFSAQQFSDYHSELNMSSLELGDSALYFCASSPPVDEQFFGPGTRLTVL.

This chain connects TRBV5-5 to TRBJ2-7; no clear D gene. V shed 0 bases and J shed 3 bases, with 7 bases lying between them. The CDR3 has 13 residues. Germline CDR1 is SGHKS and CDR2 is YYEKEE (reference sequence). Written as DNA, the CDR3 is TGTGCCAGCAGCTTGGGTAGGCTCTACGAGCAGTACTTC. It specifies CASSLGRLYEQYF.

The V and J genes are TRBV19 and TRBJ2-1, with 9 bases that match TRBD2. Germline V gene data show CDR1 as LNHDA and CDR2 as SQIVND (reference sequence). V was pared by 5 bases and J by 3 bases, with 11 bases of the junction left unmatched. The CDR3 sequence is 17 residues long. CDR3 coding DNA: TGTGCCAGTAGTGCTTCGTCGGCTAGCGGGATCTACAATGAGCAGTTCTTC. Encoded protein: CASSASSASGIYNEQFF.

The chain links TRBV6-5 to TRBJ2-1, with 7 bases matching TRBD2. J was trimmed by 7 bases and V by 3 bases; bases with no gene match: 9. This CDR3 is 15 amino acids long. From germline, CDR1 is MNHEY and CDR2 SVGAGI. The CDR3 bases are TGTGCCAGCAGTTATGACTCAGCGGGGAGGAATGAGCAGTTCTTC. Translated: CASSYDSAGRNEQFF.

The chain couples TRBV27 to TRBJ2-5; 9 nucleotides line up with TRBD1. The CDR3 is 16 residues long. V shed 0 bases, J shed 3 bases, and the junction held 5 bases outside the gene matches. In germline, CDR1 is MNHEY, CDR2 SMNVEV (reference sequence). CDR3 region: CASSLSNRGQKETQYF. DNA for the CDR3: TGTGCCAGCAGTTTATCGAACAGGGGGCAAAAAGAGACCCAGTACTTC.

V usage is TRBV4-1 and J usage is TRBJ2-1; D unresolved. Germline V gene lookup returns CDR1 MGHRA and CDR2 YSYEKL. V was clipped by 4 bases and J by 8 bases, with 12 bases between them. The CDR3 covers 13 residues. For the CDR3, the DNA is TGCGCCAGCAGCCCAAGGGTGGGTTATGAGCAGTTCTTC. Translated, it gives CASSPRVGYEQFF.

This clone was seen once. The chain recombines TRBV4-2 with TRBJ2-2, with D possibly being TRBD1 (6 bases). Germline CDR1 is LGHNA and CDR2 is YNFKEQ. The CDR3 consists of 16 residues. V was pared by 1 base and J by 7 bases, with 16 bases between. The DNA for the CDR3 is TGTGCCAGCAGCCAAGGGGGGCGTAGGACCAACGGGGAGCTGTTTTTT. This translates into CASSQGGRRTNGELFF.

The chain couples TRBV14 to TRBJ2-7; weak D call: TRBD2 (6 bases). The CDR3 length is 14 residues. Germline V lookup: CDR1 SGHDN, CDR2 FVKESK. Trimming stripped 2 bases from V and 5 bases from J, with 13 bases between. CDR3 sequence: CASSQSTWGDEQYF. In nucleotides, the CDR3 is TGTGCCAGCAGCCAATCGACGTGGGGGGACGAGCAGTACTTC.

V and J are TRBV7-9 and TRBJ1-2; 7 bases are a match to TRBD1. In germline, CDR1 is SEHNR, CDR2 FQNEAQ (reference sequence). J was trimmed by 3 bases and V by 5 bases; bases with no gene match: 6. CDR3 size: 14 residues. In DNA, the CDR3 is TGTGCCAGCAGCCTCCAGGGGGGGGACTATGGCTACACCTTC. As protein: CASSLQGGDYGYTF.

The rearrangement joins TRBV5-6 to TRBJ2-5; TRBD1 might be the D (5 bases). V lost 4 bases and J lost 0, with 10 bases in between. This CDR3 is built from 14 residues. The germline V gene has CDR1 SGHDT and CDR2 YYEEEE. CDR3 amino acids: CASSTLDNQETQYF. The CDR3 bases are TGTGCCAGCAGCACCCTGGACAACCAAGAGACCCAGTACTTC.

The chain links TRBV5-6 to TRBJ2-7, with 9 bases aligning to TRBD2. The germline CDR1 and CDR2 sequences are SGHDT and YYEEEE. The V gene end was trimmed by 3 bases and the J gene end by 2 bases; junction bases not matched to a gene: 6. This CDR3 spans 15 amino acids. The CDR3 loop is CASSSGLARPYEQYF. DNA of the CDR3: TGTGCCAGCAGCTCCGGACTAGCGCGCCCCTACGAGCAGTACTTC.

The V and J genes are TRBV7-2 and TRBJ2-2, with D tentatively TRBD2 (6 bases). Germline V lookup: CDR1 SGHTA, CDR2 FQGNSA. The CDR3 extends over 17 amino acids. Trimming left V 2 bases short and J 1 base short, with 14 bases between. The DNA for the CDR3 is TGTGCCAGCAGCTTAACCCCGGGAGCGATGAACACCGGGGAGCTGTTTTTT. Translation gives CASSLTPGAMNTGELFF.

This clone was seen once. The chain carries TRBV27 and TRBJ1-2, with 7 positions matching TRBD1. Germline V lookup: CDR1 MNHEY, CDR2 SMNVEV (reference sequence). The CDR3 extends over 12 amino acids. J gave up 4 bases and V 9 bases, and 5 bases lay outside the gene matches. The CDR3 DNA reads TGTGCCAGTGGGGACAGCCTCTATGGCTACACCTTC. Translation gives CASGDSLYGYTF.

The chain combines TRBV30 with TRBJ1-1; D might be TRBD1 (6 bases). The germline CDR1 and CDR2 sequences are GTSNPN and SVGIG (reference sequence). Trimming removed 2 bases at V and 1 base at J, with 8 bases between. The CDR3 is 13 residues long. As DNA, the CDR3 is TGTGCCTGGAGTAGGACAGAGAACACTGAAGCTTTCTTT. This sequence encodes CAWSRTENTEAFF.

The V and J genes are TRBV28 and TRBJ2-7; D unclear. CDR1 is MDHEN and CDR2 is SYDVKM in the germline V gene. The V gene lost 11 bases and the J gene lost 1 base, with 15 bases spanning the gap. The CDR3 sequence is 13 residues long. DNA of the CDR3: TGTGCCGCGGTGGATTCCTTTTCCTACGAGCAGTACTTC. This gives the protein CAAVDSFSYEQYF.

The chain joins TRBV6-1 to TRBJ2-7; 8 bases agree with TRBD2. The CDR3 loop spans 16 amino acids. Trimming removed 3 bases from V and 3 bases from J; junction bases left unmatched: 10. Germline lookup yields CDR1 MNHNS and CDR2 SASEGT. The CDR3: CASSEFLGLAGYEQYF. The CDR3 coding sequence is TGTGCCAGCAGTGAGTTTCTAGGACTAGCCGGCTACGAGCAGTACTTC.

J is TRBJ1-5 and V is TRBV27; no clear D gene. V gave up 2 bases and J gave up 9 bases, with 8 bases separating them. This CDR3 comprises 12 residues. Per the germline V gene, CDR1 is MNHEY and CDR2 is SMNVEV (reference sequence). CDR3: CASSLVWLPQHF. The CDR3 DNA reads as TGTGCCAGCAGTTTAGTGTGGCTGCCCCAGCATTTT.

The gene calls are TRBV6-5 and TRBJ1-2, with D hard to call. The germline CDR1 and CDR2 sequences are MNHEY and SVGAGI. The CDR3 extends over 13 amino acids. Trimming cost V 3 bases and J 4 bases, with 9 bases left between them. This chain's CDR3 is CASSYGSTYGYTF. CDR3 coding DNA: TGTGCCAGCAGTTATGGGAGCACCTATGGCTACACCTTC.